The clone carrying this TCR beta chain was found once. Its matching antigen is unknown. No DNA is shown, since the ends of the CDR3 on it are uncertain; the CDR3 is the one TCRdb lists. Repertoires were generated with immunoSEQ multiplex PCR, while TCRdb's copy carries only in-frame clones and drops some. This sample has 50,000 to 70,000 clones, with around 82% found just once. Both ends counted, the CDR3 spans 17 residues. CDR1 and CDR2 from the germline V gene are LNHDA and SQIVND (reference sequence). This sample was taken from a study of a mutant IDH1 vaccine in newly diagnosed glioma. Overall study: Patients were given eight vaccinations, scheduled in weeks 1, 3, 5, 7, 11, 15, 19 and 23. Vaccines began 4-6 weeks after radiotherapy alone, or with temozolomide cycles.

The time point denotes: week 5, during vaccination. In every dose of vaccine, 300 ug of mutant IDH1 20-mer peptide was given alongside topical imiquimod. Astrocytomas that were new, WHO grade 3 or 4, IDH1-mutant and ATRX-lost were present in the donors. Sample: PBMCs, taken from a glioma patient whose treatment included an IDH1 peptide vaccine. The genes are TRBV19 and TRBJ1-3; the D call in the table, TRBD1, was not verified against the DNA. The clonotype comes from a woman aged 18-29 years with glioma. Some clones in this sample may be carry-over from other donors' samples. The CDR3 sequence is CASSILQGFGTGNTIYF.